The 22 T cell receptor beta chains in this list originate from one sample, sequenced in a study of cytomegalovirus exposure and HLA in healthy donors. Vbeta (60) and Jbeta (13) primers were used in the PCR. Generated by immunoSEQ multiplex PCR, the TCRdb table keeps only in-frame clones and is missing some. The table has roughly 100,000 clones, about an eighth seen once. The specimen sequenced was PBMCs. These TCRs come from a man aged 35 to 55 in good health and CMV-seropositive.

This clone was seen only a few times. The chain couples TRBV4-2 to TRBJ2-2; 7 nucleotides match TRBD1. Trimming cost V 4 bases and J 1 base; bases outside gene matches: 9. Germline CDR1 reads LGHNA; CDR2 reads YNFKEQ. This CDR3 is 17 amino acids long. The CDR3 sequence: CASSPEAGTVNTGELFF. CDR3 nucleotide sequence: TGTGCCAGCAGCCCGGAGGCCGGGACAGTGAACACCGGGGAGCTGTTTTTT.

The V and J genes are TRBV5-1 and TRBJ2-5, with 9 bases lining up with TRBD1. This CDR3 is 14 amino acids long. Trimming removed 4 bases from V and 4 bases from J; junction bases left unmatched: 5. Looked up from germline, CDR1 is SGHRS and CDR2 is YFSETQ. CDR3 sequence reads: CASSIYRGLETQYF. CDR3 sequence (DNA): TGCGCCAGCAGCATCTACAGGGGGCTAGAGACCCAGTACTTC. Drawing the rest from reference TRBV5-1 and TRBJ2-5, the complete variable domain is KAGVTQTPRYLIKTRGQQVTLSCSPISGHRSVSWYQQTPGQGLQFLFEYFSETQRNKGNFPGRFSGRQFSNSRSEMNVSTLELGDSALYLCASSIYRGLETQYFGPGTRLLVL.

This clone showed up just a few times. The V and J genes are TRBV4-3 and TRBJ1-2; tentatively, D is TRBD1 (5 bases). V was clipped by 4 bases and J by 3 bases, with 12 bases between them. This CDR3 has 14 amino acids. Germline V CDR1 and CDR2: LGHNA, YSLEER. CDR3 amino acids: CASSRGRDYYGYTF. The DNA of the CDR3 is TGCGCCAGCAGCCGCGGCAGGGACTACTATGGCTACACCTTC.

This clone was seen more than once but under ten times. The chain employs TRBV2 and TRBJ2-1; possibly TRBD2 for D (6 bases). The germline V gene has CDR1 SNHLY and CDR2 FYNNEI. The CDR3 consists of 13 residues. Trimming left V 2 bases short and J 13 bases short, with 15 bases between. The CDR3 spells CASSEYLLAEQFF. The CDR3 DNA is TGTGCCAGCAGTGAATACTTACTAGCAGAACAGTTCTTC.

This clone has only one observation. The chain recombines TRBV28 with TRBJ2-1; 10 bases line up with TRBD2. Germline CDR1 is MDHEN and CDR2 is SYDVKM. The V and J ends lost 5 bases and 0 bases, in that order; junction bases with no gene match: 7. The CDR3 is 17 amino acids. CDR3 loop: CASSGRTSGSSYNEQFF. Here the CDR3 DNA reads TGTGCCAGCAGTGGGCGGACTAGCGGAAGCTCCTACAATGAGCAGTTCTTC.

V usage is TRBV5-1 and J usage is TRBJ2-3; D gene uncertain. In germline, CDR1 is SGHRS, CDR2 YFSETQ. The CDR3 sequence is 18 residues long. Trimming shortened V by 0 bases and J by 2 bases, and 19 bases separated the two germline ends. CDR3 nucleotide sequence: TGCGCCAGCAGCTTGGTGGGTAGCCCCGTACCGACCACAGATACGCAGTATTTT. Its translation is CASSLVGSPVPTTDTQYF.

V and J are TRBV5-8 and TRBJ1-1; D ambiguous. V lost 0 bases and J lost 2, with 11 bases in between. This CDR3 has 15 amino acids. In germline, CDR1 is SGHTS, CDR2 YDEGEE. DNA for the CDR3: TGTGCCAGCAGCTTGGAGAGAGCGAAAAACACTGAAGCTTTCTTT. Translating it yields CASSLERAKNTEAFF.

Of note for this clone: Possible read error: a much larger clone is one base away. As DNA, the CDR3 is TGTGCCACCAGGGAGGGACAGGGTGGGGACACCGGGGAGCTGTTTTTT. Its protein is CATREGQGGDTGELFF. J is TRBJ1-3 and V is TRBV15; 9 bases are shared with TRBD1. The J call may be mistaken, given a closer DNA end match to TRBJ2-2. The CDR3 is 16 residues long. The germline gives CDR1 LNHNV, CDR2 YYDKDF (reference sequence).

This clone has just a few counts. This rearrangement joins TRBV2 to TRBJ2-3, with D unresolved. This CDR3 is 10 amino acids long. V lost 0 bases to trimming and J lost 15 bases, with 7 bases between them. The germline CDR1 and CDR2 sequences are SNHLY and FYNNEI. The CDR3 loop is CASSEAERYF. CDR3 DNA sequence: TGTGCCAGCAGTGAAGCCGAGCGATATTTT.

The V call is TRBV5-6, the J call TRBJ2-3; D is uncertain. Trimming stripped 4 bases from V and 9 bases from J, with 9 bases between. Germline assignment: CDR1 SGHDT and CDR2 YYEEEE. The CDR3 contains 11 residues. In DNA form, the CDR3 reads TGTGCCAGCAGCGACACAAAAACGCAGTATTTT. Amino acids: CASSDTKTQYF.

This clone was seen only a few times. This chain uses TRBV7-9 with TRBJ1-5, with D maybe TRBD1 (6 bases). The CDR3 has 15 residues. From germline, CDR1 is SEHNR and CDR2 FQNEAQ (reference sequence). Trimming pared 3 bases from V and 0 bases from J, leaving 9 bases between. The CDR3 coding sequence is TGTGCCAGCAGCTTCACAGGGATTAGCAATCAGCCCCAGCATTTT. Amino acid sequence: CASSFTGISNQPQHF.

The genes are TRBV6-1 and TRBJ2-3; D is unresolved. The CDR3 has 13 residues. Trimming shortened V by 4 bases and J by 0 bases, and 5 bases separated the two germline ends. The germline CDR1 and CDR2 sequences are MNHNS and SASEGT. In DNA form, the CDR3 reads TGTGCCAGCAGTGCAATGAGCACAGATACGCAGTATTTT. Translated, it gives CASSAMSTDTQYF.

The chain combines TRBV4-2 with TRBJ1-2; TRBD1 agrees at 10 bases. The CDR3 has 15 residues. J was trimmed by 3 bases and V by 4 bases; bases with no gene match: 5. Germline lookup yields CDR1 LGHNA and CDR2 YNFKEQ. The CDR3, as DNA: TGTGCCAGCAGCCGGACAGGGGGACTTTACTATGGCTACACCTTC. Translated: CASSRTGGLYYGYTF.

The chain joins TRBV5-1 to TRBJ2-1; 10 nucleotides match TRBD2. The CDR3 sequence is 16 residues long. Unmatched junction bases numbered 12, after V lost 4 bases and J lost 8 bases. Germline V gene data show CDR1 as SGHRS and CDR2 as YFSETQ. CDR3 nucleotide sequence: TGCGCCAGCAGCCACATGATACAGCGGGAGGGACATGAGCAGTTCTTC. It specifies CASSHMIQREGHEQFF. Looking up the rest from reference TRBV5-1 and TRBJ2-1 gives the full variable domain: KAGVTQTPRYLIKTRGQQVTLSCSPISGHRSVSWYQQTPGQGLQFLFEYFSETQRNKGNFPGRFSGRQFSNSRSEMNVSTLELGDSALYLCASSHMIQREGHEQFFGPGTRLTVL.

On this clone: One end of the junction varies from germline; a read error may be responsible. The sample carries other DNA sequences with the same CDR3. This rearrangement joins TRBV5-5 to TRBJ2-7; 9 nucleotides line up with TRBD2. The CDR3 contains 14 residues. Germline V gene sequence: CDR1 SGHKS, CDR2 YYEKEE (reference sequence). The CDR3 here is CASSFGLATYEQYF. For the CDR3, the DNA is TGCGCCAGCAGCTTTGGACTAGCGACCTACGAGCAGTACTTC.

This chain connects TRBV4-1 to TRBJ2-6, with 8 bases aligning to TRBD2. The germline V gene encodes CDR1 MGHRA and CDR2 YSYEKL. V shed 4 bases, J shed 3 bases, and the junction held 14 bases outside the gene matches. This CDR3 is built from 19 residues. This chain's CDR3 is CASSPRGSGRNGGANVLTF. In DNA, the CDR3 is TGCGCCAGCAGCCCCCGCGGGAGCGGGAGAAATGGTGGGGCCAACGTCCTGACTTTC.

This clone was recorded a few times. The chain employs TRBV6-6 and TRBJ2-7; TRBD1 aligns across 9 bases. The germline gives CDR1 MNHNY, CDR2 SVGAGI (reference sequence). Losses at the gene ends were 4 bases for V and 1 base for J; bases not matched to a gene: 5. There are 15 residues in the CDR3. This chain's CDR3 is CASSSTGTGSYEQYF. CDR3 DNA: TGTGCCAGCAGTTCAACTGGGACAGGGTCCTACGAGCAGTACTTC.

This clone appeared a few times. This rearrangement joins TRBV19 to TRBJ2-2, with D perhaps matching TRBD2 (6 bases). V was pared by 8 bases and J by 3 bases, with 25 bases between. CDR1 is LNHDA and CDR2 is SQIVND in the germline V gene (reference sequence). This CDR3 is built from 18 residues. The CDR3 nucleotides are TGTGCCAGTCGACCACCCGGGACTCCCCCAACCTACACCGGGGAGCTGTTTTTT. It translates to CASRPPGTPPTYTGELFF.

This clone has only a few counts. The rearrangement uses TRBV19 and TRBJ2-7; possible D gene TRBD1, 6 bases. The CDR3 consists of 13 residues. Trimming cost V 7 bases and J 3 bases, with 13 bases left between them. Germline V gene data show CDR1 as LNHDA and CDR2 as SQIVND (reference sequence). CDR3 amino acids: CASKKGQDYEQYF. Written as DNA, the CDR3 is TGTGCCAGTAAGAAGGGACAAGACTACGAGCAGTACTTC.

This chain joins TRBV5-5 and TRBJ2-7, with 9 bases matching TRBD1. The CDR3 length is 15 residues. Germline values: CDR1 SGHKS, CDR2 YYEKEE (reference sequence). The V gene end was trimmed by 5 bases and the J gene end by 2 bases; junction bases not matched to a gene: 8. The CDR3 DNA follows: TGTGCCAGCAGGTCTAGTGGACAGGGGCCCTACGAGCAGTACTTC. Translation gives CASRSSGQGPYEQYF.

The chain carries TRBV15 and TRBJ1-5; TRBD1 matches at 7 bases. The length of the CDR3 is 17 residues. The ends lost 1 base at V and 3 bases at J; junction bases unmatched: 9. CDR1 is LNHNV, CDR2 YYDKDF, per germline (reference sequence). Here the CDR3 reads CATSRARDRPPNQPQHF. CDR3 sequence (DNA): TGTGCCACCAGCAGAGCCCGGGACAGACCCCCCAATCAGCCCCAGCATTTT.

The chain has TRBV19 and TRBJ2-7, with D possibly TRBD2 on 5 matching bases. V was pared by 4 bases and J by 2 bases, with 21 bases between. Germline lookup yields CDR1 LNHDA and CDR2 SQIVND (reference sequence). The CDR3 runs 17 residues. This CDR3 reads CASSRSMFGSATYEQYF. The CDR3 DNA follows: TGTGCCAGTAGTAGGTCGATGTTTGGGAGCGCCACCTACGAGCAGTACTTC.